The 32 T cell receptor beta chains below were found in one sample sequenced in a study of cytomegalovirus exposure and HLA in healthy donors. Produced via immunoSEQ multiplex PCR; TCRdb's table is partial and in-frame only. The table includes some 140,000 clones, 86% detected once. The specimen was PBMCs. All receptors derive from a man aged 18-30 years in good health and CMV-seropositive.

This clone showed up just once. This chain links TRBV9 with TRBJ2-3; D is possibly TRBD2 (5 bases). CDR1 and CDR2 (germline): SGDLS, YYNGEE. V lost 2 bases and J lost 4, with 8 bases in between. The CDR3 is 13 amino acids. The chain's CDR3 is CASSVLGADTQYF. The CDR3 DNA is TGTGCCAGCAGCGTTCTCGGGGCAGATACGCAGTATTTT.

V gene TRBV6-1 combines with J gene TRBJ1-5, with a weak D call TRBD1 (6 bases). This CDR3 has 15 residues. Trimming stripped 8 bases from V and 4 bases from J, with 18 bases between. Germline V gives CDR1 MNHNS, CDR2 SASEGT. In DNA, the CDR3 is TGTGCCAGCGAACAAACAGAGGGGGGGAATCAGCCCCAGCATTTT. It translates to CASEQTEGGNQPQHF.

CDR3 in amino acids: CASSSRQENTEAFF. The CDR3 coding sequence is TGTGCCAGCAGCTCACGACAGGAGAACACTGAAGCTTTCTTT. This rearrangement joins TRBV5-4 to TRBJ1-1; D perhaps matches TRBD1 (6 bases). Germline V CDR1 and CDR2: SGHNT, YYREEE (reference sequence). V lost 3 bases, J lost 1 base, and 10 bases lay in between. This CDR3 has 14 residues.

V is TRBV13 and J is TRBJ1-3; D is unresolved. Trimming took off 0 bases at V and 0 bases at J, with 9 bases between the two ends. The CDR3 is 16 amino acids. Germline assignment: CDR1 PRHDT and CDR2 FYEKMQ (reference sequence). The CDR3 region has the DNA TGTGCCAGCAGCTTAGGAGGGAGCAACTCTGGAAACACCATATATTTT. Protein: CASSLGGSNSGNTIYF.

The chain joins TRBV2 to TRBJ1-2, with D unclear. Trimming removed 6 bases at V and 8 bases at J, with 10 bases between. CDR1 is SNHLY, CDR2 FYNNEI, per germline. The CDR3 sequence is 11 residues long. The CDR3 nucleotides read TGTGCCAGCAGACTTACGGGGGGCTACACCTTC. It yields the protein CASRLTGGYTF.

The chain employs TRBV4-3 and TRBJ1-2, with D perhaps TRBD1 (6 bases). The germline V gene encodes CDR1 LGHNA and CDR2 YSLEER. V gave up 0 bases and J gave up 11 bases, with 16 bases separating them. This CDR3 spans 14 amino acids. The CDR3 sequence: CASSQDGRGAKYTF. The CDR3 DNA reads TGCGCCAGCAGCCAAGATGGTCGGGGGGCGAAGTACACCTTC.

The rearrangement uses TRBV7-2 and TRBJ2-7; 16 positions match TRBD2. J lost 2 bases, V lost 3 bases, and 4 bases had no gene match. From germline, CDR1 is SGHTA and CDR2 FQGNSA. The CDR3 sequence is 17 residues long. DNA for the CDR3: TGTGCCAGCAGCTTTACTGGGACTAGCGGGGGGGCCTACGAGCAGTACTTC. Protein sequence: CASSFTGTSGGAYEQYF.

This chain uses TRBV30 with TRBJ2-2, with TRBD1 identical over 10 bases. The CDR3 has 13 residues. Germline values: CDR1 GTSNPN, CDR2 SVGIG (reference sequence). The junction had 2 bases not matched to a gene; V was cut back by 4 bases and J by 6 bases. The CDR3, as DNA: TGTGCCTGGACAGGGACAGGGGCCGGGGAGCTGTTTTTT. Encoded protein: CAWTGTGAGELFF. Together with reference TRBV30 and TRBJ2-2, the CDR3 gives the full variable domain: SQTIHQWPATLVQPVGSPLSLECTVEGTSNPNLYWYRQAAGRGLQLLFYSVGIGQISSEVPQNLSASRPQDRQFILSSKKLLLSDSGFYLCAWTGTGAGELFFGEGSRLTVL.

The V and J genes are TRBV9 and TRBJ2-5, with 8 nucleotides matching TRBD2. Germline V gene sequence: CDR1 SGDLS, CDR2 YYNGEE. The CDR3 is 15 residues long. J lost 3 bases, V lost 4 bases, and 8 bases had no gene match. The CDR3 reads CASSYPTGGEETQYF. In nucleotides, the CDR3 is TGTGCCAGCAGCTACCCCACCGGGGGGGAAGAGACCCAGTACTTC.

Only a few counts were recorded for this clone. The rearrangement joins TRBV7-2 to TRBJ2-7; maybe TRBD1 (6 bases). The germline V gene has CDR1 SGHTA and CDR2 FQGNSA. Trimming pared 5 bases from V and 3 bases from J, leaving 14 bases between. This CDR3 contains 14 residues. The CDR3 region has the DNA TGTGCCAGCAGCACAGGGTGGTCGGGCTACGAGCAGTACTTC. It translates to CASSTGWSGYEQYF.

This rearrangement joins TRBV7-9 to TRBJ2-3; D unresolved. The CDR3 extends over 13 amino acids. Trimming stripped 3 bases from V and 6 bases from J, with 10 bases between. Looked up from germline, CDR1 is SEHNR and CDR2 is FQNEAQ (reference sequence). DNA for the CDR3: TGTGCCAGCAGCTTGGGCTCTGGGGATACGCAGTATTTT. Its translation is CASSLGSGDTQYF.

This chain uses TRBV29-1 with TRBJ2-1, with 10 positions matching TRBD2. CDR1 is SQVTM, CDR2 ANQGSEA, per germline. V was clipped by 4 bases and J by 4 bases; unmatched bases: 4. The CDR3 covers 14 residues. CDR3 nucleotide sequence: TGCAGCGTTGTCAGTAGCGGGAGGTACAATGAGCAGTTCTTC. This codes for CSVVSSGRYNEQFF.

This clone was counted once. V usage is TRBV30 and J usage is TRBJ2-7; 7 nucleotides line up with TRBD2. CDR1 and CDR2 from the germline V gene are GTSNPN and SVGIG (reference sequence). This CDR3 spans 13 amino acids. V gave up 8 bases and J gave up 7 bases; unmatched junction bases: 14. CDR3 nucleotide sequence: TGTGCCCAGAATAGGGTAGCGGGCCAGGAGCAGTACTTC. It yields the protein CAQNRVAGQEQYF.

About this clone: One end of the junction is discordant with germline, which a read error may explain. The chain employs TRBV19 and TRBJ2-3, with D possibly TRBD1 on 7 matching bases. The CDR3 extends over 17 amino acids. CDR1 is LNHDA, CDR2 SQIVND, per germline (reference sequence). The CDR3 DNA reads TGTGCCAGTAGTATTGGAGGGGGCTTGCGGGACACACATACGCAGTATTTT. Its translation: CASSIGGGLRDTHTQYF.

CDR3 amino acids: CASSLDRDSPLHF. In DNA form, the CDR3 reads TGTGCCAGCAGCTTGGATCGGGATTCACCCCTCCACTTT. V and J are TRBV5-6 and TRBJ1-6; the D is unclear. The germline gives CDR1 SGHDT, CDR2 YYEEEE. The CDR3 length is 13 residues. Trimming removed 0 bases at V and 8 bases at J, with 6 bases between. Variable domain in full (rest from reference TRBV5-6 and TRBJ1-6): DAGVTQSPTHLIKTRGQQVTLRCSPKSGHDTVSWYQQALGQGPQFIFQYYEEEERQRGNFPDRFSGHQFPNYSSELNVNALLLGDSALYLCASSLDRDSPLHFGNGTRLTVT.

This clone was seen only a few times. The J gene is TRBJ1-5, the V gene TRBV4-3, with D hard to call. CDR3 length: 13 residues. Trimming shortened V by 0 bases and J by 11 bases, and 11 bases separated the two germline ends. The germline gives CDR1 LGHNA, CDR2 YSLEER. The CDR3 reads CASSQETSGAQHF. Written as DNA, the CDR3 is TGCGCCAGCAGCCAAGAGACGTCCGGGGCCCAGCATTTT.

The chain employs TRBV9 and TRBJ2-2; D is possibly TRBD1 (5 bases). Germline V gene sequence: CDR1 SGDLS, CDR2 YYNGEE. The CDR3 sequence is 15 residues long. With 0 bases removed from V and 4 bases from J, the gap between germline ends came to 10 bases. CDR3 nucleotides: TGTGCCAGCAGCGTAGGAATAGACAGCACCGGGGAGCTGTTTTTT. Protein: CASSVGIDSTGELFF.

The V call is TRBV5-6, the J call TRBJ2-3; 10 bases line up with TRBD2. V trimming: 3 bases; J trimming: 0 bases; junction bases outside the gene matches: 4. CDR3 size: 16 residues. In germline, CDR1 is SGHDT, CDR2 YYEEEE. CDR3 sequence reads: CASSSLAGVSTDTQYF. CDR3 bases: TGTGCCAGCAGCTCCCTAGCGGGGGTGAGCACAGATACGCAGTATTTT. The full variable domain, with the rest looked up from reference TRBV5-6 and TRBJ2-3, is DAGVTQSPTHLIKTRGQQVTLRCSPKSGHDTVSWYQQALGQGPQFIFQYYEEEERQRGNFPDRFSGHQFPNYSSELNVNALLLGDSALYLCASSSLAGVSTDTQYFGPGTRLTVL.

V and J are TRBV7-9 and TRBJ2-3, with TRBD2 matching 12 bases. Germline trimming cut 5 bases from V and 0 bases from J; bases unmatched to any gene: 12. There are 19 residues in the CDR3. Germline assignment: CDR1 SEHNR and CDR2 FQNEAQ (reference sequence). As DNA, the CDR3 is TGTGCCAGCAGCGGCTCCCTAGCGGGAGGGCTCGGTAGCACAGATACGCAGTATTTT. It yields the protein CASSGSLAGGLGSTDTQYF.

A single count supports this clone. The chain uses TRBV13 and TRBJ1-1; D call uncertain. This CDR3 has 15 residues. Trimming stripped 5 bases from V and 0 bases from J, with 13 bases between. Germline lookup yields CDR1 PRHDT and CDR2 FYEKMQ (reference sequence). The CDR3 is CASSPPGVMNTEAFF. The CDR3, as DNA: TGTGCCAGCAGCCCACCCGGGGTGATGAACACTGAAGCTTTCTTT. Based on the CDR3 plus reference TRBV13 and TRBJ1-1, the full variable domain is AAGVIQSPRHLIKEKRETATLKCYPIPRHDTVYWYQQGPGQDPQFLISFYEKMQSDKGSIPDRFSAQQFSDYHSELNMSSLELGDSALYFCASSPPGVMNTEAFFGQGTRLTVV.

The V gene is TRBV9, the J gene TRBJ2-2; no clear D. Germline V CDR1 and CDR2: SGDLS, YYNGEE. The germline V and J ends were trimmed by 0 bases and 1 base, with 10 bases remaining between them. The CDR3 loop spans 16 amino acids. CDR3: CASSVVPSGNTGELFF. As DNA, the CDR3 is TGTGCCAGCAGCGTAGTTCCGTCGGGGAACACCGGGGAGCTGTTTTTT. Full variable domain (missing parts from reference TRBV9 and TRBJ2-2): DSGVTQTPKHLITATGQRVTLRCSPRSGDLSVYWYQQSLDQGLQFLIQYYNGEERAKGNILERFSAQQFPDLHSELNLSSLELGDSALYFCASSVVPSGNTGELFFGEGSRLTVL.

V gene TRBV6-6 combines with J gene TRBJ2-5; perhaps TRBD2 as D (6 bases). CDR1 is MNHNY and CDR2 is SVGAGI in the germline V gene (reference sequence). There are 14 residues in the CDR3. V was shortened by 3 bases and J by 3 bases, with 11 bases between the two germline ends. CDR3 in DNA: TGTGCCAGCAGTTATTTGTCGGGGGAAGAGACCCAGTACTTC. It is translated as CASSYLSGEETQYF.

The rearrangement uses TRBV18 and TRBJ2-5; 7 bases agree with TRBD2. CDR1 and CDR2 from the germline V gene are KGHSH and LQKENI. This CDR3 contains 14 residues. The V gene end was trimmed by 6 bases and the J gene end by 2 bases; junction bases not matched to a gene: 6. The CDR3 sequence is CASSLRTRQETQYF. CDR3 DNA sequence: TGTGCCAGCTCTCTTCGGACTAGACAAGAGACCCAGTACTTC.

The V and J genes are TRBV9 and TRBJ2-1; 10 bases line up with TRBD2. There are 14 residues in the CDR3. Germline CDR1 SGDLS, CDR2 YYNGEE. With 3 bases clipped from V and 7 bases from J, the junction kept 4 bases outside the gene matches. The CDR3 loop is CASSDLLAGNEQFF. CDR3 in DNA: TGTGCCAGCAGCGACCTACTAGCGGGAAATGAGCAGTTCTTC. The entire variable domain, with the rest obtained from reference TRBV9 and TRBJ2-1, is as follows: DSGVTQTPKHLITATGQRVTLRCSPRSGDLSVYWYQQSLDQGLQFLIQYYNGEERAKGNILERFSAQQFPDLHSELNLSSLELGDSALYFCASSDLLAGNEQFFGPGTRLTVL.

The gene calls are TRBV10-3 and TRBJ2-7, with D perhaps TRBD1 (6 bases). The CDR3 extends over 14 amino acids. CDR1 is ENHRY and CDR2 is SYGVKD in the germline V gene. Trimming took 3 bases from V and 0 from J, leaving 9 bases between them. In DNA, the CDR3 is TGTGCCATCAGTGATCAGGGGCACTCCTACGAGCAGTACTTC. Translation gives CAISDQGHSYEQYF.

Of note for this clone: Since a much larger clone is just one base distant, this may be a read error. The chain couples TRBV5-6 to TRBJ2-7, with TRBD1 matching 8 bases. The CDR3 runs 13 residues. The germline V gene encodes CDR1 SGHDT and CDR2 YYEEEE. V lost 4 bases, J lost 3 bases, and 3 bases stayed unmatched. The CDR3 DNA follows: TGTGCCAGCAGCCGAGGACAGGGCTACGAGCAGTACTTC. Protein: CASSRGQGYEQYF.

This chain's CDR3 is CASSGLAGITDTQYF. The CDR3 nucleotides are TGTGCCAGCAGCGGACTAGCGGGGATCACAGATACGCAGTATTTT. The chain couples TRBV7-3 to TRBJ2-3; 12 positions agree with TRBD2. CDR3 length equals 15 residues. CDR1 SGHTA and CDR2 FQGTGA come from the germline V gene. V was pared by 5 bases and J by 2 bases, with 2 bases of the junction left unmatched. Complete variable domain (other parts from reference TRBV7-3 and TRBJ2-3): GAGVSQTPSNKVTEKGKYVELRCDPISGHTALYWYRQSLGQGPEFLIYFQGTGAADDSGLPNDRFFAVRPEGSVSTLKIQRTERGDSAVYLCASSGLAGITDTQYFGPGTRLTVL.

The rearrangement joins TRBV25-1 to TRBJ1-2, with D possibly TRBD1 on 6 matching bases. This CDR3 contains 16 residues. V lost 1 base to trimming and J lost 0 bases, with 12 bases between them. Germline lookup yields CDR1 MGHDK and CDR2 SYGVNS. CDR3 residues: CASSELGRGSNYGYTF. The CDR3 DNA sequence: TGTGCCAGCAGTGAATTGGGGAGGGGGTCTAACTATGGCTACACCTTC.

V and J are TRBV4-1 and TRBJ1-5, with D uncertain. The ends were cut back, 0 bases at V and 0 bases at J, with 6 bases in the middle. Germline CDR1 is MGHRA and CDR2 is YSYEKL. The CDR3 spans 15 residues. CDR3 in DNA: TGCGCCAGCAGCCAAGATCTAAGTAGCAATCAGCCCCAGCATTTT. Protein: CASSQDLSSNQPQHF.

CDR3 in amino acids: CASRINRGQETQYF. DNA for the CDR3: TGTGCCAGCAGGATCAACAGGGGCCAAGAGACCCAGTACTTC. The chain links TRBV27 to TRBJ2-5, with TRBD1 matching over 7 bases. Germline assignment: CDR1 MNHEY and CDR2 SMNVEV (reference sequence). The CDR3 totals 14 residues. V dropped 6 bases and J dropped 1; count of bases not matched to a gene: 5.

V gene TRBV5-5 combines with J gene TRBJ2-7; 10 bases are a match to TRBD1. The V gene's germline CDR1 is SGHKS and CDR2 YYEKEE (reference sequence). The V gene end was trimmed by 0 bases and the J gene end by 5 bases; junction bases not matched to a gene: 2. The CDR3 totals 14 residues. The chain's CDR3 is CASSLVTGGHEQYF. The CDR3 DNA is TGTGCCAGCAGCTTGGTGACAGGGGGCCACGAGCAGTACTTC.

The rearrangement links TRBV6-1 to TRBJ1-1; no clear D gene. Trimming took 4 bases from V and 4 from J, leaving 10 bases between them. Germline V CDR1 and CDR2: MNHNS, SASEGT. This CDR3 comprises 13 residues. CDR3 coding DNA: TGTGCCAGCAGTGTTGAGGCCCGCACTGAAGCTTTCTTT. Its translation: CASSVEARTEAFF.